The 11 T cell receptor beta chains below come from one sample, sequenced in a study of T cell repertoires in cytomegalovirus infection. MiXCR was run by TCRdb on the reads, yielding one entry per CDR3 protein. The sample holds approximately 1,000,000 distinct CDR3 sequences, 30% to 40% seen once. These TCRs' antigens remain unknown. Source: cultured CD8+ T cells from PBMCs, taken from culture after CMV antigen stimulation. All receptors come from a human donor in good health (CMV status not recorded). Some clones in this sample may be carry-over from other donors' samples.

The chain links TRBV27 to TRBJ2-1; tentative D call: TRBD1 (6 bases). The CDR3 contains 17 residues. The V and J ends lost 3 bases and 3 bases respectively, with 18 bases between them. CDR1 is MNHEY, CDR2 SMNVEV, per germline (reference sequence). CDR3 in DNA: TGTGCCAGCAGTTTCCTTATAAATGGGGGCTTCTACAATGAGCAGTTCTTC. Translation gives CASSFLINGGFYNEQFF.

The genes are TRBV4-2 and TRBJ1-6; D is ambiguous. The CDR3 is made up of 17 amino acids. Trimming removed 3 bases at V and 0 bases at J, with 12 bases between. Per germline, CDR1 LGHNA and CDR2 YNFKEQ. The CDR3, as DNA: TGTGCCAGCAGCCACCCCGGACTTATCTCCTATAATTCACCCCTCCACTTT. Translation: CASSHPGLISYNSPLHF.

This clonotype occurred a few times. The genes are TRBV6-2 or TRBV6-3 and TRBJ1-5, with 9 bases that match TRBD1. Germline CDR1 is MNHEY and CDR2 is SVGEGT. This CDR3 region has 15 residues. After removal of 6 bases from V and 7 bases from J, the junction contained 10 bases not matched to a gene. DNA of the CDR3: TGTGCCAGCAGATCCGGGACAGGGATATACCAGCCCCAGCATTTT. Residues: CASRSGTGIYQPQHF.

The rearrangement uses TRBV5-6 and TRBJ1-1; no clear D gene. This CDR3 spans 11 amino acids. The V and J ends lost 0 bases and 11 bases respectively, with 8 bases between them. Germline V lookup: CDR1 SGHDT, CDR2 YYEEEE. This CDR3 is CASSLGSGAFF. The CDR3 region has the DNA TGTGCCAGCAGCTTGGGTTCGGGGGCTTTCTTT.

This clonotype was observed a handful of times. This chain links TRBV11-2 with TRBJ2-1, with D uncertain. The V and J ends lost 4 bases and 0 bases respectively, with 13 bases between them. Germline CDR1 reads SGHAT; CDR2 reads FQNNGV. The CDR3 consists of 16 residues. CDR3 sequence reads: CASSSLRYSSYNEQFF. The CDR3 DNA is TGTGCCAGCAGCTCGCTCAGGTACAGCTCCTACAATGAGCAGTTCTTC. The complete variable domain, with remaining parts taken from reference TRBV11-2 and TRBJ2-1, reads EAGVAQSPRYKIIEKRQSVAFWCNPISGHATLYWYQQILGQGPKLLIQFQNNGVVDDSQLPKDRFSAERLKGVDSTLKIQPAKLEDSAVYLCASSSLRYSSYNEQFFGPGTRLTVL.

This clonotype was picked up a small number of times. The junction differs from germline at one of its ends, possibly a read error. The CDR3 region has the DNA TGTGCCAGCTGTGAGGACACCGTTTACGAGCAGTACTTC. Protein product: CASCEDTVYEQYF. The J gene is TRBJ2-7, the V gene TRBV6-1, with a possible D match to TRBD1 (5 bases). This CDR3 region has 13 residues. The germline CDR1 and CDR2 sequences are MNHNS and SASEGT.

The sample holds a few counts of this clonotype. The J gene is TRBJ1-2, the V gene TRBV6-6, with D perhaps matching TRBD1 (5 bases). Trimming stripped 3 bases from V and 8 bases from J, with 10 bases between. Germline V gene sequence: CDR1 MNHNY, CDR2 SVGAGI (reference sequence). The CDR3 extends over 12 amino acids. The CDR3 protein is CASSYGGEGYTF. The DNA of the CDR3 is TGTGCCAGCAGTTATGGGGGAGAGGGCTACACCTTC.

The chain combines TRBV27 with TRBJ1-5; D gene unclear. V gave up 8 bases and J gave up 2 bases, with 7 bases separating them. Germline V gives CDR1 MNHEY, CDR2 SMNVEV (reference sequence). CDR3 length: 12 amino acids. CDR3 protein: CASRWGNQPQHF. CDR3 bases: TGTGCCAGCCGTTGGGGCAATCAGCCCCAGCATTTT.

The chain recombines TRBV27 with TRBJ2-1; D perhaps matches TRBD1 (6 bases). There are 12 residues in the CDR3. Germline V gene sequence: CDR1 MNHEY, CDR2 SMNVEV (reference sequence). Trimming took off 2 bases at V and 10 bases at J, with 9 bases between the two ends. DNA of the CDR3: TGTGCCAGCAGTTTACTCGGACAGGAGCAGTTCTTC. Protein sequence: CASSLLGQEQFF.

This clonotype was counted only a few times. The V and J genes are TRBV6-4 and TRBJ2-7; weak D call: TRBD1 (6 bases). Germline CDR1 is MRHNA and CDR2 is SNTAGT. The CDR3 length is 14 residues. Trimming stripped 0 bases from V and 9 bases from J, with 15 bases between. As DNA, the CDR3 is TGTGCCAGCAGTGACTCGATGACAGGCACCAGGCAGTACTTC. Translated: CASSDSMTGTRQYF.

This clonotype was counted at least ten times. This chain joins TRBV6-2 or TRBV6-3 and TRBJ1-1; the D gene is possibly TRBD1 (6 bases). The CDR3 is 14 amino acids. V shed 6 bases and J shed 3 bases, with 14 bases lying between them. Looked up from germline, CDR1 is MNHEY and CDR2 is SVGEGT. CDR3 residues: CASRPGVRDTEAFF. As DNA, the CDR3 is TGTGCCAGCAGGCCAGGGGTGAGGGACACTGAAGCTTTCTTT.